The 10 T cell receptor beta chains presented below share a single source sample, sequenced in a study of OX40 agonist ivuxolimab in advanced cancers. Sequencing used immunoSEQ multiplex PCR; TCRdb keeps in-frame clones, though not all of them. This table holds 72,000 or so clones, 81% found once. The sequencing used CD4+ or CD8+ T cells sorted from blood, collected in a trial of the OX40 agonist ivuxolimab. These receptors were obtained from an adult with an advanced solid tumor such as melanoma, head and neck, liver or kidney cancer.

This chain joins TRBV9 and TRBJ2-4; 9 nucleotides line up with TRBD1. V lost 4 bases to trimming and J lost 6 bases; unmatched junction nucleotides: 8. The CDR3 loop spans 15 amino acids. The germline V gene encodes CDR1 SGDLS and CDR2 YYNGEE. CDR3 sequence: CASSTTDRGPNIQYF. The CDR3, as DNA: TGTGCCAGCAGCACAACGGACAGGGGCCCAAACATTCAGTACTTC.

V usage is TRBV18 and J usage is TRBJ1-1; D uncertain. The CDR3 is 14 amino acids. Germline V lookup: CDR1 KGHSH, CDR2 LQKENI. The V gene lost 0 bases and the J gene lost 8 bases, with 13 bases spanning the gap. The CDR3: CASSPPSGKGEAFF. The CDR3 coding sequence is TGTGCCAGCTCACCACCGTCCGGAAAGGGAGAAGCTTTCTTT. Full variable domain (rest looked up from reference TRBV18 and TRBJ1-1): NAGVMQNPRHLVRRRGQEARLRCSPMKGHSHVYWYRQLPEEGLKFMVYLQKENIIDESGMPKERFSAEFPKEGPSILRIQQVVRGDSAAYFCASSPPSGKGEAFFGQGTRLTVV.

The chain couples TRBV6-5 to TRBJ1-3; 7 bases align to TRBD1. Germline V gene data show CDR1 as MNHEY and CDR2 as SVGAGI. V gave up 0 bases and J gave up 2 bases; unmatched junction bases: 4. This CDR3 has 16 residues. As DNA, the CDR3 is TGTGCCAGCAGTTACTCGGCCACAGGGGCTGGAAACACCATATATTTT. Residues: CASSYSATGAGNTIYF.

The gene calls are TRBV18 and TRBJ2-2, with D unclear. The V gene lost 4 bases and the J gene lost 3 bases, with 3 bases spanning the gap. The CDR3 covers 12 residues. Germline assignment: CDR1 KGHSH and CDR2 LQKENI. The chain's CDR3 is CASSRYTGELFF. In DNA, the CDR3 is TGTGCCAGCTCACGATACACCGGGGAGCTGTTTTTT.

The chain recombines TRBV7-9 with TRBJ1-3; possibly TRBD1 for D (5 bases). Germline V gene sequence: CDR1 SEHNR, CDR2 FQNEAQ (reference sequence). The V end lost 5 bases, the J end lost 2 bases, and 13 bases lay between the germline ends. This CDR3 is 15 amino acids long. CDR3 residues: CASSANQGTGNTIYF. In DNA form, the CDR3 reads TGTGCCAGCAGCGCAAACCAGGGAACTGGAAACACCATATATTTT.

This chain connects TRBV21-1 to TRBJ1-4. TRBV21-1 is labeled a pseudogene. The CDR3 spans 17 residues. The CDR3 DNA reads TGTGCCAGCAGCAAAAGGGGGGCAAAAGCAACTAATGAAAAACTGTTTTTT. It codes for CASSKRGAKATNEKLFF.

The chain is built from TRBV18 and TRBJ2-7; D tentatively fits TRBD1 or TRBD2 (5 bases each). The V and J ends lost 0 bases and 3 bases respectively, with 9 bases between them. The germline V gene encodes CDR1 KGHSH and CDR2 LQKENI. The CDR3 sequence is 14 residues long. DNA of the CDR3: TGTGCCAGCTCACCACCTTCAGGGAGCTACGAGCAGTACTTC. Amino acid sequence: CASSPPSGSYEQYF.

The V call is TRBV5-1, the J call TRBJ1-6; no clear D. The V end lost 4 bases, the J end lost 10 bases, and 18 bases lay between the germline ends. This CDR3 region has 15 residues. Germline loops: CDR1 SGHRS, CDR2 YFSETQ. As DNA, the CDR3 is TGCGCCAGCAGCCTGGACGGAGGATCGTCGTCACCCCTCCACTTT. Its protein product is CASSLDGGSSSPLHF.

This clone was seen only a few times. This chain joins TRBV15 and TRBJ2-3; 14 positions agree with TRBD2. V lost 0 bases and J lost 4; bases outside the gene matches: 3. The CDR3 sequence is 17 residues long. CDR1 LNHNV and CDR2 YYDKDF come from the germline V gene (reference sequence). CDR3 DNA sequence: TGTGCCACCAGCAGAGAGACTAGCGGGGGGGGCCCAGATACGCAGTATTTT. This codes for CATSRETSGGGPDTQYF.

The CDR3 region is CASSPTGDLYGYTF. The CDR3 DNA follows: TGTGCCAGCTCACCTACAGGGGACCTCTATGGCTACACCTTC. The V and J genes are TRBV18 and TRBJ1-2; 7 positions match TRBD1. Germline CDR1 is KGHSH and CDR2 is LQKENI. There are 14 residues in the CDR3. V lost 3 bases and J lost 4; bases outside the gene matches: 5.